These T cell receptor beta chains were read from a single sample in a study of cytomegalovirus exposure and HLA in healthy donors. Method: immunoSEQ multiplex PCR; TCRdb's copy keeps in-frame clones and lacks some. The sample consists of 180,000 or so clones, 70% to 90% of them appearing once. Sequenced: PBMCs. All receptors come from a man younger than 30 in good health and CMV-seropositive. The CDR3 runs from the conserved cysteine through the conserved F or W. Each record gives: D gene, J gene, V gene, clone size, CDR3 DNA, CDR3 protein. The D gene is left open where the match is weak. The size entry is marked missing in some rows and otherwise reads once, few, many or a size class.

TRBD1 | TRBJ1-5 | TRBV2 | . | TGTGCCAGCAGGATGACAGGGGTTGGAAATCAGCCCCAGCATTTT | CASRMTGVGNQPQHF
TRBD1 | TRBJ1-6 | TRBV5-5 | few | TGTGCCAGCACTGTGGGACAGGGGGGTTCACCCCTCCACTTT | CASTVGQGGSPLHF
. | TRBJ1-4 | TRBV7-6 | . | TGTGCCAGCAGCATACCCAGGGGCGGGTTGGAAAAACTGTTTTTT | CASSIPRGGLEKLFF
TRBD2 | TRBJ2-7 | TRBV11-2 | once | TGTGCCAGCAGCTTAGGCTGGACTAGCGGGGGCGACGAGCAGTACTTC | CASSLGWTSGGDEQYF
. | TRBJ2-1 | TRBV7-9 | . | TGTGCCAGCAGCTTCCCTCCGGGATATCCCTATGAGCAGTTCTTC | CASSFPPGYPYEQFF
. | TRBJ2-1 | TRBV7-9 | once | TGTGCCAGCAGCTCCACTCCCCCCACCCAAGACAATGAGCAGTTCTTC | CASSSTPPTQDNEQFF
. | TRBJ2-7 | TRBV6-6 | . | TGTGCCAGCAGGTCGGAGGGCTCCTACGAGCAGTACTTC | CASRSEGSYEQYF
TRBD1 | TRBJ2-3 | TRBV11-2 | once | TGTGCCAGCAGCTTGGGACAGGTCACAGATACGCAGTATTTT | CASSLGQVTDTQYF
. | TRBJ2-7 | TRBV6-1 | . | TGTGCCAGCAGTGAAGTGCGGCCCACCTACGAGCAGTACTTC | CASSEVRPTYEQYF
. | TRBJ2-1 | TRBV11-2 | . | TGTGCCAGCAGCCCTCCGGGGTGGGACAATGAGCAGTTCTTC | CASSPPGWDNEQFF
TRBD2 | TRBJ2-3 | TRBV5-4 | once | TGTGCCAGCAGCTTAAGCGGGGGGGCAGATACGCAGTATTTT | CASSLSGGADTQYF
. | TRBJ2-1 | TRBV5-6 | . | TGTGCCAGCAGCCCCGCGCTCGTACTTGAGCAGTTCTTC | CASSPALVLEQFF
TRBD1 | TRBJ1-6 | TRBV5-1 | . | TGCGCCAGCAGTTTCGACAGGGGGAATTCACCCCTCCACTTT | CASSFDRGNSPLHF
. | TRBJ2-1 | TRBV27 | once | TGTGCCAGCAGTTTAGTGCAGGGGCCCTCCTACAATGAGCAGTTCTTC | CASSLVQGPSYNEQFF
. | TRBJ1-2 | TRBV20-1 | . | TGCAGTGCTCGGACTGCTCTTGGCTACACCTTC | CSARTALGYTF
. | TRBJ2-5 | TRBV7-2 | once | TGTGCCAGCAGCTTTGGCAGGGGAGAGAAGACCCAGTACTTC | CASSFGRGEKTQYF
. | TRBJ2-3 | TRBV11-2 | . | TGTGCCAGCAGAACCCCCGGGCGGGGAGTTTCAGATACGCAGTATTTT | CASRTPGRGVSDTQYF